Shown below are 7 T cell receptor beta chains from a single sample sequenced in a study of cytomegalovirus exposure and HLA in healthy donors. TCRdb's copy holds only in-frame clones and misses some; the assay was immunoSEQ multiplex PCR. The profile shows 110,000 to 150,000 clones, about 94% of them singletons. Sequencing was performed on PBMCs. The source of these receptors is a man aged 18 to 29 in good health and CMV-seropositive.

The chain joins TRBV7-9 to TRBJ2-6; 7 positions agree with TRBD1. Germline V CDR1 and CDR2: SEHNR, FQNEAQ (reference sequence). There are 19 residues in the CDR3. J lost 0 bases, V lost 5 bases, and 13 bases had no gene match. The CDR3 sequence: CASSPRTGSGFSGANVLTF. For the CDR3, the DNA is TGTGCCAGCAGCCCCCGGACAGGCTCGGGATTCTCTGGGGCCAACGTCCTGACTTTC. The variable domain in full, completed from reference TRBV7-9 and TRBJ2-6, reads DTGVSQNPRHKITKRGQNVTFRCDPISEHNRLYWYRQTLGQGPEFLTYFQNEAQLEKSRLLSDRFSAERPKGSFSTLEIQRTEQGDSAMYLCASSPRTGSGFSGANVLTFGAGSRLTVL.

The chain employs TRBV5-5 and TRBJ2-7, with D possibly being TRBD1 (5 bases). V lost 5 bases, J lost 4 bases, and 10 bases lay in between. CDR3 length equals 12 residues. CDR1 is SGHKS and CDR2 is YYEKEE in the germline V gene (reference sequence). This CDR3 reads CASRTDRYEQYF. CDR3 DNA sequence: TGTGCCAGCAGGACTGACAGATACGAGCAGTACTTC.

The chain links TRBV18 to TRBJ1-1, with TRBD1 matching over 7 bases. V gave up 10 bases and J gave up 1 base; unmatched junction bases: 6. The CDR3 consists of 13 residues. Per germline, CDR1 KGHSH and CDR2 LQKENI. The CDR3 loop reads CANRDSQNTEAFF. The CDR3 DNA reads TGTGCCAACAGGGACAGCCAGAACACTGAAGCTTTCTTT.

The chain has TRBV5-6 and TRBJ1-5; tentatively, D is TRBD1 (6 bases). This CDR3 is built from 17 residues. The V gene's germline CDR1 is SGHDT and CDR2 YYEEEE. V was cut by 3 bases and J by 2 bases, with 18 bases left in between. CDR3 region: CASSSRGGPRGNQPQHF. The CDR3, as DNA: TGTGCCAGCAGCTCGAGGGGGGGGCCTAGGGGCAATCAGCCCCAGCATTTT.

The rearrangement joins TRBV5-1 to TRBJ2-3; TRBD2 matches at 7 bases. The CDR3 is 15 residues long. The junction had 7 bases not matched to a gene; V was cut back by 0 bases and J by 6 bases. Germline V gives CDR1 SGHRS, CDR2 YFSETQ. The CDR3 here is CASSLVASGGDTQYF. Written as DNA, the CDR3 is TGCGCCAGCAGCTTGGTGGCTAGCGGTGGTGATACGCAGTATTTT.

Here the CDR3 reads CASSVVLLGKETQYF. The CDR3, as DNA: TGTGCCAGCAGTGTGGTATTGCTAGGAAAAGAGACCCAGTACTTC. The chain has TRBV6-1 and TRBJ2-5, with D unresolved. V was pared by 4 bases and J by 3 bases, with 15 bases between. Germline lookup yields CDR1 MNHNS and CDR2 SASEGT. This CDR3 spans 15 amino acids.

The gene calls are TRBV7-9 and TRBJ2-1, with 8 bases lining up with TRBD2. CDR1 and CDR2 (germline): SEHNR, FQNEAQ (reference sequence). The J segment lost 6 bases and the V segment lost 2 bases, leaving 3 bases of the junction unmatched. The CDR3 runs 14 residues. CDR3 bases: TGTGCCAGCAGCTTACGGCTAGCGGGCAATGAGCAGTTCTTC. This translates into CASSLRLAGNEQFF.